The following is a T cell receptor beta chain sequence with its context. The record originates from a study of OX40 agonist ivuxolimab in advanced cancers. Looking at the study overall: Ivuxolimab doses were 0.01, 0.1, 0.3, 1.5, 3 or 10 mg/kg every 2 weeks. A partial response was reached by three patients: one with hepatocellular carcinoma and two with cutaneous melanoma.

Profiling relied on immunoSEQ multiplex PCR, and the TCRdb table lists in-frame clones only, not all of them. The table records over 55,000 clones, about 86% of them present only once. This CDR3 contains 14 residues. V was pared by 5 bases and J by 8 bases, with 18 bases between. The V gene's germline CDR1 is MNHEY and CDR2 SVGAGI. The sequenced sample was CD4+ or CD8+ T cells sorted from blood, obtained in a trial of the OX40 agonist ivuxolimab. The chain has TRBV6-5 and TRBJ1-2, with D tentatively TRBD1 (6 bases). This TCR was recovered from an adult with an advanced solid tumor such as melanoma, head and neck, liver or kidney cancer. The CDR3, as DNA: TGTGCCAGCAGTCGAACGACAGGTCTCGGAGGCTACACCTTC. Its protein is CASSRTTGLGGYTF.